These 16 T cell receptor beta chains originate from one sample sequenced in a study of T cells in Graves' hyperthyroidism and ophthalmopathy. Amplified TCR beta CDR3 regions derived from RNA transcripts. When the TCR CDR3 underwent first-round RT-PCR, the HTBI primer set was used. Via MiXCR, TCRdb re-called the multiplex PCR reads, giving one row per CDR3 protein. This table holds roughly 290,000 distinct CDR3 sequences, approximately 15% found once. Sequencing was performed on blood. The receptors shown here come from a woman aged 40 to 50 with Graves' hyperthyroidism.

The genes are TRBV5-6 and TRBJ2-7, with D perhaps matching TRBD2 (5 bases). Germline CDR1 is SGHDT and CDR2 is YYEEEE. The CDR3 loop spans 14 amino acids. V was cut by 1 base and J by 5 bases, with 13 bases left in between. In nucleotides, the CDR3 is TGTGCCAGCAGCTTGTACCTAGCACTCCACGAGCAGTACTTC. This encodes CASSLYLALHEQYF.

This clonotype was counted ten times or more. The chain has TRBV18 and TRBJ1-1, with no clear D. Germline V CDR1 and CDR2: KGHSH, LQKENI. Trimming took 7 bases from V and 0 from J, leaving 12 bases between them. This CDR3 region has 14 residues. CDR3 sequence (DNA): TGTGCCAGCTACGCCGCAGCCTTGAACACTGAAGCTTTCTTT. Translation: CASYAAALNTEAFF. The full variable domain, with the rest looked up from reference TRBV18 and TRBJ1-1, is NAGVMQNPRHLVRRRGQEARLRCSPMKGHSHVYWYRQLPEEGLKFMVYLQKENIIDESGMPKERFSAEFPKEGPSILRIQQVVRGDSAAYFCASYAAALNTEAFFGQGTRLTVV.

This sequence joins TRBV6-2 or TRBV6-3 and TRBJ2-7; TRBD2 matches 13 bases. Germline CDR1 and CDR2: MNHEY and SVGEGT. The V segment lost 4 bases and the J segment 6 bases; nucleotides outside the gene matches: 6. This CDR3 is built from 15 residues. The CDR3 loop is CASSSWTSGSAEQYF. The CDR3 DNA is TGTGCCAGCAGTTCGTGGACTAGCGGGAGCGCCGAGCAGTACTTC.

This clonotype was found many times. The chain has TRBV7-9 and TRBJ2-5; D remains ambiguous. This CDR3 is 12 amino acids long. Trimming took 5 bases from V and 4 from J, leaving 8 bases between them. Looked up from germline, CDR1 is SEHNR and CDR2 is FQNEAQ (reference sequence). The CDR3 spells CASSPTGETQYF. The CDR3 DNA is TGTGCCAGCAGCCCTACGGGAGAGACCCAGTACTTC.

The rearrangement links TRBV5-6 to TRBJ2-3; 10 positions agree with TRBD2. Germline V CDR1 and CDR2: SGHDT, YYEEEE. The V and J ends lost 5 bases and 6 bases, in that order; junction bases with no gene match: 6. CDR3 length equals 14 residues. CDR3 sequence (DNA): TGTGCCAGCAGAATAACTAGCGGGATGGATACGCAGTATTTT. It encodes CASRITSGMDTQYF.

Here the CDR3 reads CASGTSGANTGELFF. CDR3 in DNA: TGTGCCAGCGGGACTAGCGGAGCGAACACCGGGGAGCTGTTTTTT. The chain recombines TRBV28 with TRBJ2-2; TRBD2 matches at 11 bases. Losses at the gene ends were 8 bases for V and 0 bases for J; bases not matched to a gene: 2. This CDR3 has 15 residues. The germline V gene encodes CDR1 MDHEN and CDR2 SYDVKM.

The genes are TRBV7-2 and TRBJ2-7; maybe TRBD2 (6 bases). Looked up from germline, CDR1 is SGHTA and CDR2 is FQGNSA. The CDR3 length is 15 residues. V was pared by 5 bases and J by 6 bases, with 20 bases between. This CDR3 reads CASSISRGMQLEQYF. The CDR3, as DNA: TGTGCCAGCAGCATTAGTCGGGGGATGCAACTCGAGCAGTACTTC.

This clonotype was seen only a few times. The gene calls are TRBV6-1 and TRBJ1-1; 8 nucleotides line up with TRBD1. J gave up 2 bases and V 6 bases, and 8 bases lay outside the gene matches. The CDR3 is made up of 15 amino acids. Germline V CDR1 and CDR2: MNHNS, SASEGT. The CDR3 bases are TGTGCCAGCAGAAGACAGGGGATGGAAAACACTGAAGCTTTCTTT. Protein sequence: CASRRQGMENTEAFF.

The rearrangement joins TRBV6-1 to TRBJ1-3; D is unclear. This CDR3 spans 15 amino acids. V dropped 6 bases and J dropped 3 bases, with 15 bases sitting between them. Looked up from germline, CDR1 is MNHNS and CDR2 is SASEGT. The CDR3 sequence: CASRPPGLSGNTIYF. The CDR3 DNA sequence: TGTGCCAGCAGACCACCAGGACTAAGTGGAAACACCATATATTTT.

A few counts support this clonotype. V usage is TRBV6-2 or TRBV6-3 and J usage is TRBJ2-5, with D perhaps TRBD2 (6 bases). Germline V gene lookup returns CDR1 MNHEY and CDR2 SVGEGT. CDR3 length equals 12 residues. V was pared by 6 bases and J by 4 bases, with 9 bases between. DNA of the CDR3: TGTGCCAGCAGCCGGGACTCAGAGACCCAGTACTTC. This encodes CASSRDSETQYF.

This clonotype was counted between two and nine times. The V call is TRBV19, the J call TRBJ1-2; TRBD1 matches at 8 bases. This CDR3 region has 15 residues. Losses at the gene ends were 3 bases for V and 7 bases for J; bases not matched to a gene: 10. Looked up from germline, CDR1 is LNHDA and CDR2 is SQIVND (reference sequence). This CDR3 is CASSISSQGAFGYTF. Written as DNA, the CDR3 is TGTGCCAGTAGTATCTCGAGTCAGGGGGCGTTTGGCTACACCTTC. Complete variable domain (other parts from reference TRBV19 and TRBJ1-2): DGGITQSPKYLFRKEGQNVTLSCEQNLNHDAMYWYRQDPGQGLRLIYYSQIVNDFQKGDIAEGYSVSREKKESFPLTVTSAQKNPTAFYLCASSISSQGAFGYTFGSGTRLTVV.

Worth noting for this clonotype: A much larger clone lies a single base off, so this may be a read error. The chain uses TRBV20-1 and TRBJ2-7; tentative D call: TRBD2 (5 bases). Trimming shortened V by 5 bases and J by 0 bases, and 5 bases separated the two germline ends. Germline V gives CDR1 DFQATT, CDR2 SNEGSKA (reference sequence). The CDR3 loop spans 11 amino acids. In nucleotides, the CDR3 is TGCAGTGCTGGGAGCTCCTACGAGCAGTACTTC. Translating it yields CSAGSSYEQYF.

This clonotype came up many times. This chain joins TRBV29-1 and TRBJ2-5; the D gene is possibly TRBD1 (6 bases). V lost 7 bases and J lost 3, with 12 bases in between. Germline V gives CDR1 SQVTM, CDR2 ANQGSEA. The CDR3 runs to 12 residues. The chain's CDR3 is CSGMTGEETQYF. CDR3 nucleotides: TGCAGCGGGATGACAGGAGAAGAGACCCAGTACTTC. The whole variable domain, filled in from reference TRBV29-1 and TRBJ2-5, reads SAVISQKPSRDICQRGTSLTIQCQVDSQVTMMFWYRQQPGQSLTLIATANQGSEATYESGFVIDKFPISRPNLTFSTLTVSNMSPEDSSIYLCSGMTGEETQYFGPGTRLLVL.

This clonotype turned up a few times. The chain has TRBV28 and TRBJ2-4, with TRBD2 identical over 9 bases. The CDR3 runs 19 residues. The germline gives CDR1 MDHEN, CDR2 SYDVKM. V shed 2 bases, J shed 2 bases, and the junction held 13 bases outside the gene matches. The CDR3 is CASSLLAGSSGVPKNIQYF. The CDR3 DNA reads TGTGCCAGCAGTTTACTAGCGGGATCTTCAGGAGTACCCAAAAACATTCAGTACTTC. Full variable domain (outside the CDR3, taken from reference TRBV28 and TRBJ2-4): DVKVTQSSRYLVKRTGEKVFLECVQDMDHENMFWYRQDPGLGLRLIYFSYDVKMKEKGDIPEGYSVSREKKERFSLILESASTNQTSMYLCASSLLAGSSGVPKNIQYFGAGTRLSVL.

The V gene is TRBV3-1, the J gene TRBJ2-2; 11 nucleotides line up with TRBD2. CDR1 LGHDT and CDR2 YNNKEL come from the germline V gene (reference sequence). Trimming removed 2 bases from V and 5 bases from J; junction bases left unmatched: 7. This CDR3 has 17 amino acids. Written as DNA, the CDR3 is TGTGCCAGCAGCCAACGACTAGCGGGAACCGGAACCGGGGAGCTGTTTTTT. Translation: CASSQRLAGTGTGELFF.

The chain links TRBV27 to TRBJ2-1; D assignment may be TRBD1 or TRBD2 (5 bases each). Germline assignment: CDR1 MNHEY and CDR2 SMNVEV (reference sequence). The germline V and J ends were trimmed by 5 bases and 0 bases, with 11 bases remaining between them. The CDR3 covers 15 residues. The CDR3 is CASSHGASSYNEQFF. The CDR3 nucleotides read TGTGCCAGCAGTCACGGGGCGAGCTCCTACAATGAGCAGTTCTTC.